This is a list of T cell receptor beta chains from one sample in a study of technical replicates of blood from several donors. This table comes from immunoSEQ multiplex PCR, and its TCRdb copy is limited to in-frame clones, with some not included. The sample shows approximately 73,000 clones, roughly 96% of them seen only once. The sequenced material came from T cells isolated from PBMCs. The receptors were gathered from a human donor in good health. Each CDR3 is given with its conserved first and last residue. D genes are given only for firm matches. Some rows have no size entry. The others give once, few or many, or a class for an expanded clone.

J gene | D gene | V gene | clone size | CDR3 length | CDR3 DNA | CDR3 protein
TRBJ1-4 | . | TRBV4-2 | . | 16 | TGTGCCAGCAGCATTATGCGGGGGGCTTTACAGGAAAAACTGTTTTTT | CASSIMRGALQEKLFF
TRBJ2-1 | . | TRBV9 | . | 14 | TGTGCCAGCAGCGTAGGCGCCACCCTCAATGAGCAGTTCTTC | CASSVGATLNEQFF
TRBJ2-2 | . | TRBV7-2 | . | 15 | TGTGCCAGCAGCTGGGCCGGGGTGCCCACCGGGGAGCTGTTTTTT | CASSWAGVPTGELFF
TRBJ2-1 | TRBD1 | TRBV11-2 | . | 14 | TGTGCCAGCAGCTCGACCGGGACAGCCAATGAGCAGTTCTTC | CASSSTGTANEQFF
TRBJ2-1 | . | TRBV5-4 | . | 13 | TGTGCCAGCAGCTTGGTGCCTACCAATGAGCAGTTCTTC | CASSLVPTNEQFF
TRBJ1-1 | . | TRBV6-5 | . | 15 | TGTGCCAGCAGTTACTCGGAGGGCTTTAACACTGAAGCTTTCTTT | CASSYSEGFNTEAFF
TRBJ1-2 | TRBD1 | TRBV25-1 | . | 14 | TGTGCCAGCAGTGGGACGGACAGGGAGGGAGGCTACACCTTC | CASSGTDREGGYTF
TRBJ1-4 | TRBD1 | TRBV11-3 | . | 14 | TGTGCCAGCAGCTGGACAGGGGATAATGAAAAACTGTTTTTT | CASSWTGDNEKLFF
TRBJ1-1 | . | TRBV29-1 | . | 11 | TGCAGCGTTGCAGGGATCACTGAAGCTTTCTTT | CSVAGITEAFF
TRBJ1-3 | . | TRBV30 | . | 15 | TGTGCCCTTGATGCGGGGGCCTTCTCTGGAAACACCATATATTTT | CALDAGAFSGNTIYF
TRBJ2-1 | . | TRBV5-1 | . | 12 | TGCGCCAGCAGCTTACAGGCCTATGAGCAGTTCTTC | CASSLQAYEQFF
TRBJ1-2 | TRBD1 | TRBV11-1 | . | 14 | TGTGCCAGCAGCCTACAGGGGGGAGGAAAGGGCTACACCTTC | CASSLQGGGKGYTF
TRBJ1-4 | TRBD1 | TRBV7-2 | . | 15 | TGTGCCAGCAGCTTTCCTTACAGGGGTAATGAAAAACTGTTTTTT | CASSFPYRGNEKLFF
TRBJ2-7 | TRBD1 | TRBV6-4 | . | 16 | TGTGCCAGCTCCCCGCGCGGGGGACAGGGGGCCTACGAGCAGTACTTC | CASSPRGGQGAYEQYF
TRBJ2-7 | TRBD1 | TRBV28 | . | 14 | TGTGCCAGCACAGGCGGGACAGGGTTTTACGAGCAGTACTTC | CASTGGTGFYEQYF
TRBJ2-5 | . | TRBV9 | once | 15 | TGTGCCAGCAGCGTAGCGGGTCTACAACAAGAGACCCAGTACTTC | CASSVAGLQQETQYF
TRBJ2-3 | . | TRBV15 | . | 14 | TGTGCCACCAGCGTCGGCAGGGAATCAGATACGCAGTATTTT | CATSVGRESDTQYF
TRBJ1-4 | TRBD1 | TRBV11-2 | . | 15 | TGTGCCAGCAGCTTCGGGACAGGGGTGAAAGAAAAACTGTTTTTT | CASSFGTGVKEKLFF
TRBJ2-5 | . | TRBV2 | . | 13 | TGTGCCAGCACTGGGATAGCGCGGGAGACCCAGTACTTC | CASTGIARETQYF
TRBJ1-2 | . | TRBV7-8 | . | 12 | TGTGCCAGCAGCTCGACAGGATATGGCTACACCTTC | CASSSTGYGYTF